The 21 T cell receptor beta chains below were found in one sample sequenced in a study of T cells in tumors after PD-1 blockade. Assay used: immunoSEQ multiplex PCR; TCRdb lists only in-frame clones, some missing. The top ten clones hold less than 15% of a sample with 20,000 to 30,000 clones, roughly 80% of them seen once. The sequences come from PBMCs, collected after anti-PD-1 treatment. The source of these receptors is a human donor with basal cell carcinoma.

Here the CDR3 reads CASMRGFASGYQETQYF. In nucleotides, the CDR3 is TGTGCCAGCATGCGGGGGTTTGCTAGCGGGTACCAAGAGACCCAGTACTTC. The chain joins TRBV5-4 to TRBJ2-5, with 8 bases lining up with TRBD2. Germline V gives CDR1 SGHNT, CDR2 YYREEE (reference sequence). CDR3 length: 17 amino acids. V lost 6 bases and J lost 0; bases outside the gene matches: 13.

This chain connects TRBV27 to TRBJ1-2; 8 positions match TRBD1. The CDR3 is 15 residues long. V shed 7 bases, J shed 5 bases, and the junction held 12 bases outside the gene matches. Looked up from germline, CDR1 is MNHEY and CDR2 is SMNVEV (reference sequence). The DNA of the CDR3 is TGTGCCAGCAAAATTGCCCCGGACAGGGTTTATGGCTACACCTTC. Translating gives CASKIAPDRVYGYTF.

The chain carries TRBV18 and TRBJ2-7; D gene ambiguous. The CDR3 contains 16 residues. Trimming removed 3 bases at V and 0 bases at J, with 15 bases between. Germline CDR1 reads KGHSH; CDR2 reads LQKENI. CDR3 DNA sequence: TGTGCCAGCTCACCCTTGGTACGAAGGGACTCCTACGAGCAGTACTTC. This gives the protein CASSPLVRRDSYEQYF. The whole variable domain, remainder taken from reference TRBV18 and TRBJ2-7, is NAGVMQNPRHLVRRRGQEARLRCSPMKGHSHVYWYRQLPEEGLKFMVYLQKENIIDESGMPKERFSAEFPKEGPSILRIQQVVRGDSAAYFCASSPLVRRDSYEQYFGPGTRLTVT.

V is TRBV6-6 and J is TRBJ2-7; D not certain. CDR3 size: 13 residues. CDR1 and CDR2 (germline): MNHNY, SVGAGI (reference sequence). V shed 7 bases and J shed 6 bases, with 16 bases lying between them. CDR3 sequence (DNA): TGTGCCAGCACAATCTCCCCCACGAGCGAGCAGTACTTC. It encodes CASTISPTSEQYF.

The chain links TRBV7-2 to TRBJ2-3; TRBD2 matches 14 bases. Germline assignment: CDR1 SGHTA and CDR2 FQGNSA. V trimming: 3 bases; J trimming: 4 bases; junction bases outside the gene matches: 12. CDR3 size: 19 residues. The DNA of the CDR3 is TGTGCCAGCAGCTTGCGGTGGGGGACTAGCGGGGGAGCCGCAGATACGCAGTATTTT. Translating it yields CASSLRWGTSGGAADTQYF.

The chain uses TRBV30 and TRBJ2-1, with TRBD2 matching over 12 bases. In germline, CDR1 is GTSNPN, CDR2 SVGIG (reference sequence). V trimming: 3 bases; J trimming: 0 bases; junction bases outside the gene matches: 9. The CDR3 has 18 residues. The CDR3 protein is CAWSSGTSGRSSYNEQFF. The CDR3 DNA reads TGTGCCTGGAGCTCAGGGACTAGCGGGCGGAGCTCCTACAATGAGCAGTTCTTC.

The chain's CDR3 is CASSGTRNYGYTF. In nucleotides, the CDR3 is TGTGCCAGCAGCGGCACGAGAAACTATGGCTACACCTTC. V and J are TRBV12-3 or TRBV12-4 and TRBJ1-2; D uncertain. The CDR3 extends over 13 amino acids. V gave up 6 bases and J gave up 2 bases, with 10 bases separating them.

This clone was counted between two and nine times. This chain joins TRBV2 and TRBJ2-7; D ambiguous. The germline V gene has CDR1 SNHLY and CDR2 FYNNEI. This CDR3 contains 13 residues. The V and J ends lost 4 bases and 3 bases respectively, with 10 bases between them. In DNA, the CDR3 is TGTGCCAGCAGTGCTGACAAAATCTACGAGCAGTACTTC. It encodes CASSADKIYEQYF.

This clone was detected a few times. This chain joins TRBV19 and TRBJ2-7; 7 nucleotides agree with TRBD2. V was pared by 3 bases and J by 0 bases, with 8 bases of the junction left unmatched. Germline CDR1 is LNHDA and CDR2 is SQIVND (reference sequence). The CDR3 sequence is 16 residues long. The CDR3 nucleotides are TGTGCCAGTAGTATCCGGGCTAGCGGTAACTCCTACGAGCAGTACTTC. Translation gives CASSIRASGNSYEQYF. The full variable domain, completed using reference TRBV19 and TRBJ2-7, is DGGITQSPKYLFRKEGQNVTLSCEQNLNHDAMYWYRQDPGQGLRLIYYSQIVNDFQKGDIAEGYSVSREKKESFPLTVTSAQKNPTAFYLCASSIRASGNSYEQYFGPGTRLTVT.

The chain joins TRBV5-1 to TRBJ2-7; 11 bases line up with TRBD1. The CDR3 has 14 residues. Looked up from germline, CDR1 is SGHRS and CDR2 is YFSETQ. Trimming at V came to 4 bases and at J to 4 bases, leaving 4 bases not matched to a gene. The CDR3 is CASSAGTGGYEQYF. DNA of the CDR3: TGCGCCAGCAGCGCCGGGACAGGGGGGTACGAGCAGTACTTC. Full variable domain (outside the CDR3, taken from reference TRBV5-1 and TRBJ2-7): KAGVTQTPRYLIKTRGQQVTLSCSPISGHRSVSWYQQTPGQGLQFLFEYFSETQRNKGNFPGRFSGRQFSNSRSEMNVSTLELGDSALYLCASSAGTGGYEQYFGPGTRLTVT.

This chain connects TRBV6-2 or TRBV6-3 to TRBJ1-5, with 11 bases identical to TRBD1. The germline V gene has CDR1 MNHEY and CDR2 SVGEGT. The CDR3 sequence is 15 residues long. The J segment lost 5 bases and the V segment lost 6 bases, leaving 6 bases of the junction unmatched. CDR3 amino acids: CASSWTGGGDQPQHF. The CDR3 DNA sequence: TGTGCCAGCAGCTGGACAGGGGGCGGGGATCAGCCCCAGCATTTT.

This clone showed up just a few times. The chain employs TRBV12-5 and TRBJ1-2; D unresolved. The CDR3 sequence is 12 residues long. Germline V gene lookup returns CDR1 LGHNT and CDR2 FRNRAP. Trimming cost V 1 base and J 8 bases, with 8 bases left between them. The CDR3 bases are TGTGCTAGTGGTTTGGGCCCGGGAGGCTACACCTTC. This sequence encodes CASGLGPGGYTF.

The sample holds a few counts of this clone. The rearrangement links TRBV19 to TRBJ1-2, with D hard to call. Germline V CDR1 and CDR2: LNHDA, SQIVND (reference sequence). V was trimmed by 7 bases and J by 2 bases, leaving 11 bases between them. The CDR3 loop spans 13 amino acids. The CDR3 here is CASIDPWNYGYTF. The CDR3 bases are TGTGCCAGTATAGACCCTTGGAACTATGGCTACACCTTC. Filled out from reference TRBV19 and TRBJ1-2, the complete variable domain reads DGGITQSPKYLFRKEGQNVTLSCEQNLNHDAMYWYRQDPGQGLRLIYYSQIVNDFQKGDIAEGYSVSREKKESFPLTVTSAQKNPTAFYLCASIDPWNYGYTFGSGTRLTVV.

The rearrangement joins TRBV5-4 to TRBJ1-2, with TRBD1 matching over 7 bases. This CDR3 has 14 residues. The ends lost 5 bases at V and 3 bases at J; junction bases unmatched: 7. Germline V gene data show CDR1 as SGHNT and CDR2 as YYREEE (reference sequence). CDR3 sequence reads: CASSFRGIDYGYTF. CDR3 nucleotides: TGTGCCAGCAGTTTCAGGGGGATCGACTATGGCTACACCTTC.

J is TRBJ1-6 and V is TRBV12-3 or TRBV12-4, with 9 bases aligning to TRBD1. The CDR3 is 13 residues long. V lost 5 bases to trimming and J lost 10 bases; unmatched junction nucleotides: 3. The CDR3, as DNA: TGTGCCAGCAGTGAGACAGGGGGATCACCCCTCCACTTT. Translated: CASSETGGSPLHF.

The CDR3 bases are TGTGCCAGCAGCCCTGGACGTGGCACAGATACGCAGTATTTT. This gives the protein CASSPGRGTDTQYF. This chain connects TRBV7-3 to TRBJ2-3; D unresolved. Germline values: CDR1 SGHTA, CDR2 FQGTGA. Trimming pared 5 bases from V and 1 base from J, leaving 10 bases between. CDR3 length: 14 amino acids.

The rearrangement links TRBV7-2 to TRBJ2-2; TRBD2 matches 8 bases. With 6 bases clipped from V and 6 bases from J, the junction kept 9 bases outside the gene matches. Per the germline V gene, CDR1 is SGHTA and CDR2 is FQGNSA. This CDR3 is built from 15 residues. The CDR3 here is CASSTGTSVSGELFF. The DNA of the CDR3 is TGTGCCAGCAGTACCGGGACTAGTGTATCCGGGGAGCTGTTTTTT.

V is TRBV3-1 (or the pseudogene TRBV3-2) and J is TRBJ2-1; 7 nucleotides line up with TRBD1. Germline V gene lookup returns CDR1 LGHDT and CDR2 YNNKEL (reference sequence). V lost 0 bases, J lost 9 bases, and 11 bases stayed unmatched. The CDR3 has 16 amino acids. In nucleotides, the CDR3 is TGTGCCAGCAGCCAAGACCTTTCCCAGGGGGTCCTTGAGCAGTTCTTC. Protein sequence: CASSQDLSQGVLEQFF.

The V call is TRBV3-1 (or the pseudogene TRBV3-2), the J call TRBJ2-5; 9 bases fit TRBD2. The V gene end was trimmed by 0 bases and the J gene end by 5 bases; junction bases not matched to a gene: 4. This CDR3 region has 15 residues. Per germline, CDR1 LGHDT and CDR2 YNNKEL (reference sequence). For the CDR3, the DNA is TGTGCCAGCAGCCAAGATGGGCTAGCGGGGGAGACCCAGTACTTC. Its protein product is CASSQDGLAGETQYF.

This clone was seen only a few times. This chain links TRBV3-1 (or the pseudogene TRBV3-2) with TRBJ2-7; TRBD1 matches 10 bases. Germline V CDR1 and CDR2: LGHDT, YNNKEL (reference sequence). J gave up 2 bases and V 4 bases, and 8 bases lay outside the gene matches. This CDR3 region has 16 residues. Written as DNA, the CDR3 is TGTGCCAGCAGCCGAGGCCGGGGACAGGGGACCTACGAGCAGTACTTC. Its protein is CASSRGRGQGTYEQYF.

This chain joins TRBV10-2 and TRBJ1-1, with D possibly matching TRBD1 (5 bases). V dropped 6 bases and J dropped 1 base, with 18 bases sitting between them. The length of the CDR3 is 16 residues. Germline V gene lookup returns CDR1 WSHSY and CDR2 SAAADI. The CDR3, as DNA: TGCGCCAGCAGGGATGGAGCGAAGGGGAGGAACACTGAAGCTTTCTTT. This sequence encodes CASRDGAKGRNTEAFF.